The 11 T cell receptor beta chains presented below share a single source sample, sequenced in a study of OX40 agonist ivuxolimab in advanced cancers. Sequencing was performed with immunoSEQ multiplex PCR; in TCRdb, only in-frame clones are kept and a portion is missing. The sample shows 70,000 to 80,000 clones, around 86% of them seen only once. Sequenced material: CD4+ or CD8+ T cells sorted from blood, taken in a trial of the OX40 agonist ivuxolimab. The receptors originated from an adult with an advanced solid tumor such as melanoma, head and neck, liver or kidney cancer.

V gene TRBV14 combines with J gene TRBJ2-1; TRBD2 agrees at 9 bases. The germline gives CDR1 SGHDN, CDR2 FVKESK. This CDR3 region has 17 residues. V dropped 4 bases and J dropped 7; count of bases not matched to a gene: 14. The CDR3 is CASSPRAGGILGNEQFF. In DNA, the CDR3 is TGTGCCAGCAGCCCTCGAGCGGGAGGTATCCTGGGGAATGAGCAGTTCTTC.

About this clone: Within the sample, other DNA sequences also encode this same CDR3. The chain recombines TRBV7-2 with TRBJ2-7, with D perhaps matching TRBD1 or TRBD2 (6 bases each). Trimming removed 1 base from V and 7 bases from J, with 17 bases in between. The length of the CDR3 is 15 residues. The germline V gene encodes CDR1 SGHTA and CDR2 FQGNSA. The CDR3 DNA reads TGTGCCAGCAGCTTAGGGGGGGCCGCCTCGAGGGAGCAGTACTTC. Its protein is CASSLGGAASREQYF. Using reference TRBV7-2 and TRBJ2-7 for the parts outside the CDR3, the full variable domain is GAGVSQSPSNKVTEKGKDVELRCDPISGHTALYWYRQSLGQGLEFLIYFQGNSAPDKSGLPSDRFSAERTGGSVSTLTIQRTQQEDSAVYLCASSLGGAASREQYFGPGTRLTVT.

The chain links TRBV5-3 to TRBJ2-1, with no clear D. TRBV5-3 is labeled an ORF, and its function is uncertain. V was clipped by 5 bases and J by 8 bases, with 5 bases between them. This CDR3 spans 10 amino acids. The CDR3 protein is CARSVYEQFF. The DNA for the CDR3 is TGTGCCAGAAGTGTCTATGAGCAGTTCTTC.

J is TRBJ1-5 and V is TRBV10-3; a possible D gene is TRBD1 (5 bases). Per germline, CDR1 ENHRY and CDR2 SYGVKD. Trimming cost V 7 bases and J 7 bases, with 14 bases left between them. The CDR3 totals 13 residues. DNA of the CDR3: TGTGCCATCAAATCGCAGGGAGACCAGCCCCAGCATTTT. Translating it yields CAIKSQGDQPQHF.

The chain carries TRBV5-1 and TRBJ2-7; D call uncertain. V shed 0 bases and J shed 0 bases, with 7 bases lying between them. The CDR3 totals 14 residues. In germline, CDR1 is SGHRS, CDR2 YFSETQ. The CDR3 spells CASSLADASYEQYF. The CDR3 DNA is TGCGCCAGCAGCTTGGCCGACGCCTCCTACGAGCAGTACTTC.

The V and J genes are TRBV4-2 and TRBJ1-2; unclear D gene. The CDR3 loop spans 15 amino acids. V lost 0 bases, J lost 4 bases, and 12 bases lay in between. Looked up from germline, CDR1 is LGHNA and CDR2 is YNFKEQ. The CDR3, as DNA: TGTGCCAGCAGCCAAGATAGGAGAGGTGTCTATGGCTACACCTTC. It yields the protein CASSQDRRGVYGYTF.

CDR3 nucleotides: TGTGCCAGTAGTCCAGGGAATACTAATGAAAAACTGTTTTTT. Encoded protein: CASSPGNTNEKLFF. V and J are TRBV19 and TRBJ1-4; the D gene is possibly TRBD1 (5 bases). CDR1 is LNHDA and CDR2 is SQIVND in the germline V gene (reference sequence). V was trimmed by 5 bases and J by 2 bases, leaving 9 bases between them. CDR3 length: 14 residues.

This chain joins TRBV6-5 and TRBJ1-1; 7 bases are a match to TRBD1. Per germline, CDR1 MNHEY and CDR2 SVGAGI. The J segment lost 6 bases and the V segment lost 0 bases, leaving 4 bases of the junction unmatched. The CDR3 is 14 residues long. The CDR3 protein is CASSYSGGQAEAFF. CDR3 nucleotides: TGTGCCAGCAGTTACTCCGGCGGACAGGCTGAAGCTTTCTTT.

The J gene is TRBJ2-7, the V gene TRBV5-1, with TRBD2 matching 14 bases. V shed 4 bases and J 2 bases; nucleotides not matched to a gene: 8. The CDR3 sequence is 17 residues long. Germline-derived CDR1 and CDR2 are SGHRS and YFSETQ. This CDR3 is CASSLGLAGAFAYEQYF. The CDR3 DNA reads as TGCGCCAGCAGCCTGGGACTAGCGGGAGCCTTTGCCTACGAGCAGTACTTC.

In DNA, the CDR3 is TGTGCCAGTAGTATAAGGCGGGCACATGGGGGAGAGACCCAGTACTTC. This sequence encodes CASSIRRAHGGETQYF. The chain is built from TRBV19 and TRBJ2-5, with D perhaps TRBD1 or TRBD2 (5 bases each). V was shortened by 2 bases and J by 4 bases, with 17 bases between the two germline ends. The CDR3 is made up of 16 amino acids. The germline V gene has CDR1 LNHDA and CDR2 SQIVND (reference sequence).

This chain uses TRBV6-5 with TRBJ1-2; possible D gene TRBD1, 6 bases. V was shortened by 4 bases and J by 5 bases, with 20 bases between the two germline ends. CDR3 size: 16 residues. Germline V gene lookup returns CDR1 MNHEY and CDR2 SVGAGI. CDR3 amino acids: CASSSWTEALRYGYTF. The CDR3 nucleotides read TGTGCCAGCAGTTCATGGACAGAGGCCCTACGGTATGGCTACACCTTC.